These T cell receptor beta chains were read from a single sample in a study of cytomegalovirus exposure and HLA in healthy donors. Sequencing was performed with immunoSEQ multiplex PCR; in TCRdb, only in-frame clones are kept and a portion is missing. The data contain 150,000 to 200,000 clones, 85% of them seen just once; the ten biggest clones take up roughly 15%. Sequencing input: PBMCs. The origin of the receptors is a man between 18 and 35 years old in good health and CMV-seropositive. Each CDR3 is given with its conserved first and last residue. The order of the fields is V gene, D gene, clone size, J gene, CDR3 DNA, CDR3 protein. A D gene is named only where the DNA matches it firmly. Only part of the rows carry a size: once, few, many, or a class if the clone is expanded.

TRBV6-5	.	.	TRBJ1-2	TGTGCCAGCAGTCAGGGATCCTACTATGGCTACACCTTC	CASSQGSYYGYTF
TRBV5-8	TRBD2	.	TRBJ2-1	TGTGCCAGCAGCTTGGAAACTAGCGGAGTCCTCTACAATGAGCAGTTCTTC	CASSLETSGVLYNEQFF
TRBV5-1	.	.	TRBJ1-1	TGCGCCAGCAGCTTGGACAGCTCCGAAGCTTTCTTT	CASSLDSSEAFF
TRBV5-6	.	.	TRBJ1-4	TGTGCCAGCGCTAACTTGGGAGGGCCTAATGAAAAACTGTTTTTT	CASANLGGPNEKLFF
TRBV5-6	TRBD2	once	TRBJ2-3	TGTGCCAGCAGCTTGCTTAGCGGGAGCACAGATACGCAGTATTTT	CASSLLSGSTDTQYF
TRBV21-1	.	.	TRBJ1-2	TGTGCCAGCAGCAAAGTAGCTTATGGCTACACCTTC	CASSKVAYGYTF
TRBV30	.	.	TRBJ1-1	TGTGCCTGGAGTGGGGCGGGGGTTAGTGAAGCTTTCTTT	CAWSGAGVSEAFF
TRBV28	.	.	TRBJ2-5	TGTGCCAGCAGCAGGGGAGAGACCCAGTACTTC	CASSRGETQYF
TRBV19	.	.	TRBJ1-5	TGTGCCAGTAGATGGGACATTAATAGCAATCAGCCCCAGCATTTT	CASRWDINSNQPQHF
TRBV9	TRBD2	many	TRBJ2-2	TGTGCCAGCAGCTTTAGCGGGAGGGCCGACACCGGGGAGCTGTTTTTT	CASSFSGRADTGELFF
TRBV9	.	.	TRBJ2-2	TGTGCCAGCAGCGTAGCTTGGAACACCGGGGAGCTGTTTTTT	CASSVAWNTGELFF
TRBV9	.	.	TRBJ1-1	TGTGCCAGCAGCGCGCTACAGGGTGTCACTGAAGCTTTCTTT	CASSALQGVTEAFF
TRBV28	.	.	TRBJ2-5	TGTGCCAGCAGTACTGTAGTTGGGAGATCCCAGTACTTC	CASSTVVGRSQYF
TRBV7-9	.	once	TRBJ1-2	TGTGCCAGCAGCGCCGGGGGGTTTGGCTACACCTTC	CASSAGGFGYTF
TRBV2	.	.	TRBJ1-2	TGTGCCAGCAGTGAACAGGGAATGGCTAACTATGGCTACACCTTC	CASSEQGMANYGYTF
TRBV5-1	.	few	TRBJ2-7	TGCGCCAGCAGCCCGGGTAACTACGAGCAGTACTTC	CASSPGNYEQYF
TRBV4-1	.	.	TRBJ2-1	TGCGCCAGCAGCCAAGAATGGCTCGGGGATGAGCAGTTCTTC	CASSQEWLGDEQFF
TRBV5-4	TRBD1	.	TRBJ1-1	TGTGCCAGCAGTTTTGAACAGGGGGCCACTGAAGCTTTCTTT	CASSFEQGATEAFF
TRBV4-2	TRBD2	many	TRBJ2-7	TGTGCCAGCAGCCAAGATAGCGGGAGCTCCTACGAGCAGTACTTC	CASSQDSGSSYEQYF
TRBV6-5	.	.	TRBJ1-1	TGTGCCAGCAGTTTTCAGGGAGGCACTGAAGCTTTCTTT	CASSFQGGTEAFF
TRBV19	.	once	TRBJ1-1	TGTGCCAGTAGTATGGGCAGGGGATTTTGGACTGAAGCTTTCTTT	CASSMGRGFWTEAFF
TRBV28	.	.	TRBJ2-6	TGTGCCACTACAGGGAAATCTGGGGCCAACGTCCTGACTTTC	CATTGKSGANVLTF
TRBV5-6	.	once	TRBJ2-7	TGTGCCAGCAGCTTCCCCAGGGGTGAGTCCGAGCAGTACTTC	CASSFPRGESEQYF
TRBV19	.	.	TRBJ1-3	TGTGCCAGTAGTAGCGGGACGGTCGATCCCACCATATATTTT	CASSSGTVDPTIYF
TRBV9	TRBD1	.	TRBJ1-3	TGTGCCAGCAGCGCGGGACAGGGAAACACCATATATTTT	CASSAGQGNTIYF
TRBV5-1	TRBD1	.	TRBJ1-5	TGCGCCAGCAGCACGGGACAGGCCAATCAGCCCCAGCATTTT	CASSTGQANQPQHF
TRBV4-2	.	.	TRBJ1-4	TGTGCCAGCAGCCACTATATAGACGGGGAGGAGGAAAAACTGTTTTTT	CASSHYIDGEEEKLFF
TRBV28	.	.	TRBJ2-7	TGTGCCAGCAGTTTAAACTCAGGGGCCCTGGGGGAGCAGTACTTC	CASSLNSGALGEQYF
TRBV7-9	TRBD2	.	TRBJ2-1	TGTGCCAGCAGCTCGGGACTAGCGGGAGGACCCTCCTACAATGAGCAGTTCTTC	CASSSGLAGGPSYNEQFF
TRBV27	.	.	TRBJ1-5	TGTGCCAGCAGCGCCCAAGGGGGGGGTAATCAGCCCCAGCATTTT	CASSAQGGGNQPQHF
TRBV7-9	.	few	TRBJ2-1	TGTGCCAGCAGCTATGGGGGGAATGAGCAGTTCTTC	CASSYGGNEQFF
TRBV6-1	TRBD2	.	TRBJ2-7	TGTGCCAGCAGTGATCTGGGACTAGCGGCTGTCGAGCAGTACTTC	CASSDLGLAAVEQYF
TRBV7-9	TRBD2	once	TRBJ2-7	TGTGCCAGCAGCTTAGGGGGGGGTCCGACCTACGAGCAGTACTTC	CASSLGGGPTYEQYF
TRBV13	TRBD2	.	TRBJ2-3	TGTGCCAGCAGGACATTCCGAGCGGGGGCCAGGGCAGATACGCAGTATTTT	CASRTFRAGARADTQYF
TRBV2	TRBD2	.	TRBJ2-3	TGTGCCAGCAGTGTTAGCGGGAGCACAGATACGCAGTATTTT	CASSVSGSTDTQYF
TRBV19	.	.	TRBJ2-1	TGTGCCAGTCATTCCGGGACTCCGTACAATGAGCAGTTCTTC	CASHSGTPYNEQFF
TRBV11-1	.	.	TRBJ2-2	TGTGCCAGCAGCTATTCCGTCACCGGGGAGCTGTTTTTT	CASSYSVTGELFF
TRBV5-1	TRBD1	.	TRBJ1-1	TGCGCCAGCAGCCACGGGACAGGTGCTGAAGCTTTCTTT	CASSHGTGAEAFF
TRBV11-1	.	.	TRBJ1-1	TGTGCCAGCAGCTTATCTCCGACACTTCTGCGGGGGAACACTGAAGCTTTCTTT	CASSLSPTLLRGNTEAFF
TRBV11-2	TRBD1	.	TRBJ2-2	TGTGCCAGCAGCCCTAGTACAGGGGCCGGGGAGCTGTTTTTT	CASSPSTGAGELFF
TRBV14	.	.	TRBJ1-2	TGTGCCAGCAGCCAAGGGACAGCTTATGGCTACACCTTC	CASSQGTAYGYTF
TRBV23-1	TRBD1	.	TRBJ2-7	TGCGCCAGCAGTCAGTCTTTTCTCTTGGGACAGTGGTACTTC	CASSQSFLLGQWYF